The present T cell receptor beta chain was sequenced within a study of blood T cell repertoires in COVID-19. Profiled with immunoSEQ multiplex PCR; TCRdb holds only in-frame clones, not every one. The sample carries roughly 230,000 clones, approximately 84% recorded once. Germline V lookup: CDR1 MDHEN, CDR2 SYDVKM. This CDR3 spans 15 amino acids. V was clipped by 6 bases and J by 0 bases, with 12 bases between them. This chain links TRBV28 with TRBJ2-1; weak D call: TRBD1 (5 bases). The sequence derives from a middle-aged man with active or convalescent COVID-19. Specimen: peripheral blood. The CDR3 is CASSPDTNSYNEQFF. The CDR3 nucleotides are TGTGCCAGCAGCCCGGACACAAACTCCTACAATGAGCAGTTCTTC.